What follows describes a single T cell receptor beta chain. Germline CDR1 SGHTS, CDR2 YDEGEE. V was trimmed by 5 bases and J by 7 bases, leaving 10 bases between them. The length of the CDR3 is 12 residues. The sample comes from a study of blood T cell repertoires in COVID-19. Study details: Samples taken during acute and convalescent COVID-19 were collected in the United States, Italy and Spain. From T cells, B-cell-depleted T cells, or PBMCs came the material, which was cDNA or gDNA.

The assay was immunoSEQ multiplex PCR, and TCRdb's table has in-frame clones only and misses some. The profile shows about 21,000 clones, 80% to 90% of them singletons. The gene calls are TRBV5-8 and TRBJ1-3; D call uncertain. The specimen sequenced was peripheral blood. The TCR originated in a human donor in a cohort sampled during active COVID-19. CDR3 loop: CASSFSRNTIYF. In DNA, the CDR3 is TGTGCCAGCAGTTTTTCTCGGAACACCATATATTTT. The whole variable domain, remainder taken from reference TRBV5-8 and TRBJ1-3, is EAGVTQSPTHLIKTRGQQATLRCSPISGHTSVYWYQQALGLGLQFLLWYDEGEERNRGNFPPRFSGRQFPNYSSELNVNALELEDSALYLCASSFSRNTIYFGEGSWLTVV.